This TCR beta chain was profiled in a study of identical twins. Study outcomes and limitations: Reduced insertions were recorded for abundant cord blood beta clonotypes, with no such pattern in memory repertoires.

Germline lookup yields CDR1 SGHRS and CDR2 YFSETQ. The CDR3 covers 16 residues. J lost 9 bases, V lost 0 bases, and 7 bases had no gene match. TCRdb used MiXCR to reprocess the 5' RACE reads, holding one entry per CDR3 protein. The sample holds 640,000 or so distinct CDR3 sequences; approximately 6% are singletons and the top ten take around 2%. There are a few counts of this clonotype. No antigen is known for it. This rearrangement joins TRBV5-1 to TRBJ2-1; 12 nucleotides match TRBD1. The sequence came from a man younger than 35 in good health. The sequenced material came from naive T cells sorted from blood. CDR3 sequence reads: CASSLAGTGGLGEQFF. Written as DNA, the CDR3 is TGCGCCAGCAGCTTGGCCGGGACAGGGGGCTTGGGTGAGCAGTTCTTC. The complete variable domain, with remaining parts taken from reference TRBV5-1 and TRBJ2-1, reads KAGVTQTPRYLIKTRGQQVTLSCSPISGHRSVSWYQQTPGQGLQFLFEYFSETQRNKGNFPGRFSGRQFSNSRSEMNVSTLELGDSALYLCASSLAGTGGLGEQFFGPGTRLTVL.